This T cell receptor beta chain was identified during a study of read filtering for tumor transcriptome and immune sequencing. This library used about 400 ng RNA and molecular barcoded adaptors spanning alpha/delta and beta/gamma chains. Using its own MiXCR run on the reads, TCRdb lists one record per CDR3 protein. The sample lists fewer than 45,000 distinct CDR3 sequences; 10% to 15% were seen once. This clonotype was found many times. The V and J ends lost 8 bases and 2 bases respectively, with 11 bases between them. CDR1 is SEHNR, CDR2 FQNEAQ, per germline (reference sequence). The CDR3 has 13 residues.

The J gene is TRBJ2-3, the V gene TRBV7-9, with D tentatively TRBD2 (6 bases). This clonotype originated in a donor at least 40 years old with multiple myeloma. Sequencing was done on a sample of a population of CD138-negative cells sorted from bone marrow. CDR3 sequence (DNA): TGTGCCAGCCGGCCTAGCGCCACAGATACGCAGTATTTT. Translation: CASRPSATDTQYF. The full variable domain, with the rest looked up from reference TRBV7-9 and TRBJ2-3, is DTGVSQNPRHKITKRGQNVTFRCDPISEHNRLYWYRQTLGQGPEFLTYFQNEAQLEKSRLLSDRFSAERPKGSFSTLEIQRTEQGDSAMYLCASRPSATDTQYFGPGTRLTVL.